This T cell receptor beta chain was profiled in a study of radiation and T cells in renal cell carcinoma. Findings and limits, study-wide: From baseline, blood top tumor clonotypes peaked at 2 weeks post-radiation.

With regard to this clone: Its antigen is not known.

Profiled with immunoSEQ multiplex PCR; TCRdb holds only in-frame clones, not every one. The sample comprises 150,000 to 200,000 clones, about 88% of which are singletons, and about 10% rests with the top ten. As for time point: blood 4 weeks post-SBRT, at nephrectomy. The treatment is: 15 Gy SBRT to primary tumor, nephrectomy 4 weeks later. The CDR3 is 10 amino acids. V lost 7 bases to trimming and J lost 4 bases, with 7 bases between them. CDR1 is DFQATT, CDR2 SNEGSKA, per germline (reference sequence). The sample consisted of blood, taken from a patient whose treatment included radiotherapy and nephrectomy. The receptor comes from a woman between 50 and 59 years old with renal cell carcinoma. This chain uses TRBV20-1 with TRBJ1-2; D call uncertain. CDR3 sequence: CSETTYGYTF. For the CDR3, the DNA is TGCAGTGAGACGACCTATGGCTACACCTTC.